This T cell receptor (beta chain) was sequenced for a study of blood T cell repertoires in COVID-19 (dated by TCRdb to between 2020 and 2021). Notes on the research overall: Collaborator samples came from the United States, Italy and Spain and covered acute and convalescent phases of COVID-19. The material from the prospective study consisted of cDNA or gDNA derived from T cells, B-cell-depleted T cells, or PBMCs. The dataset comprised deeply sampled blood TCRbeta repertoires from subjects exposed to, actively infected with, or recovered from COVID-19. A freely available public database, intended as a resource for researchers studying the immune response to SARS-CoV-2, is where the repertoires were released. Samples were obtained from the ongoing ImmuneRACE study (first 160 participants) and from 1,000 to 1,500 subjects provided by 6 global collaborators. The sample metadata nearly always contained a de-identified subject ID, COVID-19 status, age in years and sex. Where available, HLA class I and class II types were obtained from metadata supplied by the sample provider rather than from assay-based typing.

TCRbeta CDR3 regions were amplified from genomic DNA using the immunoSEQ Assay, a bias-controlled multiplex PCR. The study's own analysis went as follows. The number of nucleated cells in each sample was estimated by amplification of reference gene primers within the assay. To quantify the absolute abundance of each unique TCRbeta CDR3 rearrangement, sequence reads were collapsed and filtered. For each sample, productive Simpson clonality was calculated as the square root of Simpson's diversity index across productive rearrangements. TCRdb's version of the immuneACCESS table is confined to in-frame rearrangements and falls short of the full clone set. An unresolved V gene accounts for under half of the shortfall where checked; the remainder is of unknown origin. That table furnishes V, J and clone size, whereas the DNA furnished D and trimming. The sample data list roughly 57,000 clones, and about three quarters of these were observed just once. The leading ten clones occupy around 43% of the sample.

CDR1 and CDR2 are drawn from the germline V gene: MNHNS, SASEGT. Measured from the cysteine to the phenylalanine, the CDR3 is 16 residues long. The entry retains the CDR3 DNA only, 48 bases that are in frame from base 1. Germline trimming: 0 bases from V, 6 bases from J; junction bases outside gene matches: 2. Turning to this clone: This receptor's antigen is unknown. No qualities accompany the bases; no much larger clone lies one base away.

Broader findings and caveats from the paper: Clinical and demographic metadata were provided uncurated, with the amount varying by source and participant.

Each collaborating institution followed its own protocols to collect whole blood in K2EDTA tubes. Collaborator samples were shipped for TCRbeta analysis as frozen whole blood, isolated PBMCs, or DNA extracted from either sample type. The sequence is built from TRBV6-1 and TRBJ1-6, and 10 junctional nucleotides match TRBD1. Specimen: peripheral blood. The receptor was isolated from an older man with active or convalescent COVID-19. The DNA sequence is as follows: TGTGCCAGCAGTGAAGCGACAGGGGGCCGTAATTCACCCCTCCACTTT. Its translation is CASSEATGGRNSPLHF.